Described below is a single TCR beta chain sequence and its context. What it binds is unknown. Primers included in the PCR were 60 Vbeta and 13 Jbeta primers. The data were produced by immunoSEQ multiplex PCR, yet TCRdb's version contains in-frame clones alone and is incomplete. The sample yields 100,000 or so clones, about three fifths seen once. The sample is drawn from a study of cytomegalovirus exposure and HLA in healthy donors. Study conclusions and caveats: Trimming of TCR beta V- and J-genes showed a link, identified in a later analysis, to a missense DCLRE1C variant. In an earlier analysis, about 87% or about 30%: the productive usage of most TCR beta V segments.

This TCR was recovered from a human donor in good health. Specimen: PBMCs.

The CDR3 coding sequence is TGTGCCAGCAGTTATTGGGAGACACCGGGGACTGAAGCTTTCTTT. It translates to CASSYWETPGTEAFF. The rearrangement uses TRBV6-5 and TRBJ1-1; no definite D call. CDR3 length: 15 amino acids. CDR1 and CDR2 from the germline V gene are MNHEY and SVGAGI. Trimming removed 3 bases at V and 5 bases at J, with 16 bases between.